Each of the 21 T cell receptor beta chains below was sequenced from the same sample in a study of patients and donors after allogeneic stem cell transplantation. MiXCR was run by TCRdb on the RT-PCR reads, yielding one entry per CDR3 protein. The table includes about 90,000 distinct CDR3 sequences, around 48% detected once. Sequencing was carried out using blood, either unsorted or a sorted T cell fraction (not recorded which). The receptors were gathered from a human donor who was either an allogeneic HSCT recipient or a stem cell or donor lymphocyte infusion donor (not recorded which). It is not recorded whose cells these are; they may come from a transplant donor.

This clonotype is a singleton in its sample. The chain is built from TRBV12-3 or TRBV12-4 and TRBJ1-2; 7 positions agree with TRBD1. Trimming took 3 bases from V and 7 from J; bases not matched to a gene: 8. CDR3 length equals 14 residues. The CDR3, as DNA: TGTGCCAGCAGTTTGTCTGAGGGGGCAAGTGGCTACACCTTC. It specifies CASSLSEGASGYTF.

The DNA of the CDR3 is TGCAGCGTTGTCGGTAGGGCAGCTCACTATGGCTACACCTTC. Translation gives CSVVGRAAHYGYTF. V is TRBV29-1 and J is TRBJ1-2; unclear D gene. The germline V gene has CDR1 SQVTM and CDR2 ANQGSEA. Trimming removed 4 bases from V and 3 bases from J, with 15 bases in between. This CDR3 contains 14 residues.

CDR3 region: CRGQGTEAFF. Written as DNA, the CDR3 is TGCAGGGGACAGGGCACTGAAGCTTTCTTT. V and J are TRBV20-1 and TRBJ1-1; 9 bases map to TRBD1. Germline V gene data show CDR1 as DFQATT and CDR2 as SNEGSKA (reference sequence). This CDR3 is 10 amino acids long.

The chain uses TRBV28 and TRBJ1-3; possible D gene TRBD1, 5 bases. Germline V lookup: CDR1 MDHEN, CDR2 SYDVKM. The CDR3 loop spans 13 amino acids. The V and J ends lost 5 bases and 3 bases respectively, with 8 bases between them. The DNA of the CDR3 is TGTGCCAGCAGTGAGGGGCTTGGAAACACCATATATTTT. Amino acid sequence: CASSEGLGNTIYF.

The chain recombines TRBV20-1 with TRBJ1-5; 11 nucleotides match TRBD1. CDR3 length: 17 residues. The germline CDR1 and CDR2 sequences are DFQATT and SNEGSKA (reference sequence). Trimming took 6 bases from V and 2 from J; bases not matched to a gene: 12. This chain's CDR3 is CSARRGQGVYGNQPQHF. DNA for the CDR3: TGCAGTGCACGAAGGGGACAGGGGGTATATGGCAATCAGCCCCAGCATTTT.

This sequence joins TRBV9 and TRBJ2-4; TRBD2 agrees at 10 bases. With V trimmed by 4 bases and J by 6 bases, 4 bases remained unmatched. Germline V gene lookup returns CDR1 SGDLS and CDR2 YYNGEE. CDR3 length: 14 residues. The CDR3 region is CASSPPSGRNIQYF. CDR3 coding DNA: TGTGCCAGCAGCCCCCCTAGCGGGAGAAACATTCAGTACTTC.

J is TRBJ2-2 and V is TRBV4-1; D remains ambiguous. Trimming removed 4 bases from V and 4 bases from J, with 13 bases in between. CDR1 is MGHRA, CDR2 YSYEKL, per germline. There are 15 residues in the CDR3. DNA of the CDR3: TGCGCCAGCAGCCCAGAGGCACTACCCACCGGGGAGCTGTTTTTT. The encoded protein is CASSPEALPTGELFF.

This clonotype was detected only a few times. The chain joins TRBV6-2 or TRBV6-3 to TRBJ1-2; tentative D call: TRBD1 (6 bases). V was clipped by 4 bases and J by 8 bases, with 14 bases between them. This CDR3 is built from 13 residues. Germline CDR1 and CDR2: MNHEY and SVGEGT. The DNA of the CDR3 is TGTGCCAGCAGTTCCCACGACAGGATGGGCTACACCTTC. Amino acid sequence: CASSSHDRMGYTF.

This sequence joins TRBV2 and TRBJ2-7; possibly TRBD1 for D (6 bases). CDR1 SNHLY and CDR2 FYNNEI come from the germline V gene. The CDR3 loop spans 13 amino acids. V dropped 5 bases and J dropped 8 bases, with 16 bases sitting between them. This chain's CDR3 is CASSQGTSLKQYF. The DNA of the CDR3 is TGTGCCAGCAGTCAGGGGACCAGCCTAAAGCAGTACTTC.

This chain connects TRBV15 to TRBJ1-1, with unresolved D. This CDR3 contains 11 residues. Between the trimmed V and J ends, which lost 3 bases and 3 bases, there was a span of 2 bases. Germline-derived CDR1 and CDR2 are LNHNV and YYDKDF (reference sequence). CDR3 in amino acids: CATSSDTEAFF. In DNA form, the CDR3 reads TGTGCCACCAGCAGCGACACTGAAGCTTTCTTT.

The J gene is TRBJ1-1, the V gene TRBV28, with a possible D match to TRBD1 (5 bases). Between the trimmed V and J ends, which lost 3 bases and 1 base, there was a span of 9 bases. This CDR3 is built from 14 residues. In germline, CDR1 is MDHEN, CDR2 SYDVKM. This CDR3 reads CASSFWGGNTEAFF. In nucleotides, the CDR3 is TGTGCCAGCAGTTTCTGGGGGGGGAACACTGAAGCTTTCTTT.

The chain carries TRBV2 and TRBJ2-7; D not resolved. The V gene lost 7 bases and the J gene lost 7 bases, with 14 bases spanning the gap. The length of the CDR3 is 12 residues. Germline CDR1 and CDR2: SNHLY and FYNNEI. The CDR3 here is CASIPYLEEQYF. For the CDR3, the DNA is TGTGCCAGCATTCCCTACTTAGAGGAGCAGTACTTC. Full variable domain (remainder filled in from reference TRBV2 and TRBJ2-7): EPEVTQTPSHQVTQMGQEVILRCVPISNHLYFYWYRQILGQKVEFLVSFYNNEISEKSEIFDDQFSVERPDGSNFTLKIRSTKLEDSAMYFCASIPYLEEQYFGPGTRLTVT.

The chain couples TRBV27 to TRBJ1-5, with D hard to call. The CDR3 sequence is 14 residues long. V was pared by 6 bases and J by 3 bases, with 12 bases between. The germline gives CDR1 MNHEY, CDR2 SMNVEV (reference sequence). In DNA form, the CDR3 reads TGTGCCAGCAGCCCATCCGGTCCCAATCAGCCCCAGCATTTT. This translates into CASSPSGPNQPQHF.

The chain recombines TRBV29-1 with TRBJ1-2; D gene ambiguous. The CDR3 is made up of 13 amino acids. Germline-derived CDR1 and CDR2 are SQVTM and ANQGSEA. The V end was cut by 0 bases, the J end by 4 bases, with 9 bases between. The CDR3 region has the DNA TGCAGCGTTGAAGAGGGCCCAGCCTATGGCTACACCTTC. This translates into CSVEEGPAYGYTF.

The chain joins TRBV29-1 to TRBJ1-2; a weak D match, TRBD1 (6 bases). Deletions cut 6 bases from V and 3 bases from J, with 26 bases between. The germline CDR1 and CDR2 sequences are SQVTM and ANQGSEA. The CDR3 contains 17 residues. The CDR3: CSVPRRPLEGEHYGYTF. CDR3 nucleotide sequence: TGCAGCGTCCCACGGCGGCCGCTTGAGGGGGAGCACTATGGCTACACCTTC.

This clonotype has just a few counts. The rearrangement joins TRBV3-1 to TRBJ1-2; D is unresolved. With 0 bases removed from V and 1 base from J, the gap between germline ends came to 6 bases. Germline CDR1 LGHDT, CDR2 YNNKEL (reference sequence). The CDR3 runs 14 residues. CDR3 amino acids: CASSQDGRNYGYTF. The CDR3 nucleotides are TGTGCCAGCAGCCAAGATGGACGTAACTATGGCTACACCTTC.

This clonotype was seen at least ten times. V and J are TRBV28 and TRBJ1-5; D remains unclear. This CDR3 spans 16 amino acids. The germline V gene encodes CDR1 MDHEN and CDR2 SYDVKM. The V end was cut by 6 bases, the J end by 0 bases, with 15 bases between. The CDR3: CASSTPKTYSNQPQHF. The CDR3 region has the DNA TGTGCCAGCAGCACCCCTAAGACTTATAGCAATCAGCCCCAGCATTTT. The variable domain in full, completed from reference TRBV28 and TRBJ1-5, reads DVKVTQSSRYLVKRTGEKVFLECVQDMDHENMFWYRQDPGLGLRLIYFSYDVKMKEKGDIPEGYSVSREKKERFSLILESASTNQTSMYLCASSTPKTYSNQPQHFGDGTRLSIL.

The genes are TRBV9 and TRBJ1-4, with 7 bases fitting TRBD1. The CDR3 spans 14 residues. The germline V gene encodes CDR1 SGDLS and CDR2 YYNGEE. V lost 3 bases and J lost 4; bases outside the gene matches: 3. Written as DNA, the CDR3 is TGTGCCAGCAGCGCGACAGGGTTTAATGAAAAACTGTTTTTT. This gives the protein CASSATGFNEKLFF. Combining the CDR3 with reference TRBV9 and TRBJ1-4 gives the whole variable domain DSGVTQTPKHLITATGQRVTLRCSPRSGDLSVYWYQQSLDQGLQFLIQYYNGEERAKGNILERFSAQQFPDLHSELNLSSLELGDSALYFCASSATGFNEKLFFGSGTQLSVL.

The V and J genes are TRBV7-8 and TRBJ2-1, with D maybe TRBD2 (5 bases). The CDR3 spans 16 residues. Germline V gene sequence: CDR1 SGHVS, CDR2 FQNEAQ. Trimming stripped 0 bases from V and 3 bases from J, with 12 bases between. CDR3 region: CASSLAAGGNYNEQFF. The CDR3 nucleotides are TGTGCCAGCAGCTTAGCGGCGGGTGGCAACTACAATGAGCAGTTCTTC.

The V gene is TRBV4-3, the J gene TRBJ1-3; no clear D gene. The CDR3 contains 15 residues. Trimming took off 4 bases at V and 0 bases at J, with 10 bases between the two ends. Germline values: CDR1 LGHNA, CDR2 YSLEER. The CDR3 loop is CASSRVSGSGNTIYF. The CDR3 nucleotides are TGCGCCAGCAGCCGAGTCTCAGGCTCTGGAAACACCATATATTTT.

This clonotype has just a few counts. V is TRBV4-3 and J is TRBJ1-5; D is ambiguous. V was trimmed by 4 bases and J by 0 bases, leaving 13 bases between them. From germline, CDR1 is LGHNA and CDR2 YSLEER. The CDR3 consists of 16 residues. The CDR3 protein is CASSRDTGVSNQPQHF. The CDR3 bases are TGCGCCAGCAGCCGAGATACGGGAGTTAGCAATCAGCCCCAGCATTTT.